Below, 9 T cell receptor beta chains from the same sample are listed, as sequenced in a study of cytomegalovirus exposure and HLA in healthy donors. It was with 60 Vbeta and 13 Jbeta primers that the PCR ran. The table came from immunoSEQ multiplex PCR; TCRdb's copy has only in-frame clones and leaves some out. The data show over 95,000 clones, with about 80% seen just once and approximately 2.5% held by the top ten. Specimen: PBMCs. The receptors originated from a female donor in good health and CMV-seronegative.

The chain joins TRBV7-9 to TRBJ2-3; D is perhaps TRBD2 (5 bases). This CDR3 is 15 amino acids long. Trimming pared 1 base from V and 7 bases from J, leaving 15 bases between. Germline V gene lookup returns CDR1 SEHNR and CDR2 FQNEAQ (reference sequence). The CDR3: CASSLVSGPGNTQYF. DNA for the CDR3: TGTGCCAGCAGCTTAGTATCGGGCCCGGGAAATACGCAGTATTTT.

The V gene is TRBV6-5, the J gene TRBJ2-3; unclear D gene. V shed 6 bases and J shed 1 base, with 11 bases lying between them. The V gene's germline CDR1 is MNHEY and CDR2 SVGAGI. The CDR3 is 14 residues long. Here the CDR3 reads CASSPSSGTDTQYF. For the CDR3, the DNA is TGTGCCAGCAGCCCTAGTTCCGGCACAGATACGCAGTATTTT.

The V and J genes are TRBV18 and TRBJ2-1; TRBD2 matches 7 bases. Germline V gene data show CDR1 as KGHSH and CDR2 as LQKENI. After removal of 5 bases from V and 3 bases from J, the junction contained 10 bases not matched to a gene. The CDR3 length is 16 residues. CDR3 bases: TGTGCCAGCTCAAGCATTGCGGGGGATCTCTACAATGAGCAGTTCTTC. Amino acids: CASSSIAGDLYNEQFF.

This chain uses TRBV5-1 with TRBJ1-6; D possibly corresponds to TRBD1 (5 bases). CDR3 length: 16 residues. Trimming stripped 0 bases from V and 9 bases from J, with 16 bases between. Germline V gives CDR1 SGHRS, CDR2 YFSETQ. CDR3 in amino acids: CASSLAIFRVGSPLHF. The CDR3 nucleotides are TGCGCCAGCAGCTTGGCAATCTTCAGGGTGGGTTCACCCCTCCACTTT. Complete variable domain (other parts from reference TRBV5-1 and TRBJ1-6): KAGVTQTPRYLIKTRGQQVTLSCSPISGHRSVSWYQQTPGQGLQFLFEYFSETQRNKGNFPGRFSGRQFSNSRSEMNVSTLELGDSALYLCASSLAIFRVGSPLHFGNGTRLTVT.

This clone showed up just a few times. The chain links TRBV6-1 to TRBJ1-1; D call uncertain. The germline CDR1 and CDR2 sequences are MNHNS and SASEGT. The length of the CDR3 is 12 residues. Trimming removed 2 bases at V and 10 bases at J, with 11 bases between. CDR3: CASSELSVRAFF. Here the CDR3 DNA reads TGTGCCAGCAGTGAACTGTCGGTGCGAGCTTTCTTT.

The rearrangement links TRBV6-5 to TRBJ1-1; D is possibly TRBD1 (6 bases). Trimming removed 6 bases at V and 11 bases at J, with 13 bases between. The CDR3 runs to 11 residues. Looked up from germline, CDR1 is MNHEY and CDR2 is SVGAGI. The CDR3 coding sequence is TGTGCCAGCAGAACAGGGCCTTGGGCTTTCTTT. Translation: CASRTGPWAFF.

Only one count was recorded for this clone. The chain links TRBV9 to TRBJ2-2, with TRBD2 matching over 9 bases. Germline CDR1 reads SGDLS; CDR2 reads YYNGEE. V was pared by 2 bases and J by 5 bases, with 10 bases of the junction left unmatched. The CDR3 is made up of 17 amino acids. In nucleotides, the CDR3 is TGTGCCAGCAGCGTCTCCGACGGCGGGGGGGGTACCGGGGAGCTGTTTTTT. The encoded protein is CASSVSDGGGGTGELFF.

In DNA form, the CDR3 reads TGTGCCAGCAGACTCCAGGACAGGGCGGGGAGCGGCTACACCTTC. Protein product: CASRLQDRAGSGYTF. This chain joins TRBV6-1 and TRBJ1-2; 8 bases are a match to TRBD1. J was trimmed by 8 bases and V by 6 bases; bases with no gene match: 14. Germline V gene sequence: CDR1 MNHNS, CDR2 SASEGT. The CDR3 covers 15 residues.

In the case of this clone: This specimen includes other DNA sequences encoding the same CDR3. The chain combines TRBV5-1 with TRBJ1-4, with a tentative D call TRBD1 (5 bases). Deletions cut 4 bases from V and 4 bases from J, with 14 bases between. This CDR3 has 15 amino acids. CDR1 is SGHRS and CDR2 is YFSETQ in the germline V gene. The CDR3 bases are TGCGCCAGCAGCCCACGGACGGGGGGTAATGAAAAACTGTTTTTT. Translation gives CASSPRTGGNEKLFF.